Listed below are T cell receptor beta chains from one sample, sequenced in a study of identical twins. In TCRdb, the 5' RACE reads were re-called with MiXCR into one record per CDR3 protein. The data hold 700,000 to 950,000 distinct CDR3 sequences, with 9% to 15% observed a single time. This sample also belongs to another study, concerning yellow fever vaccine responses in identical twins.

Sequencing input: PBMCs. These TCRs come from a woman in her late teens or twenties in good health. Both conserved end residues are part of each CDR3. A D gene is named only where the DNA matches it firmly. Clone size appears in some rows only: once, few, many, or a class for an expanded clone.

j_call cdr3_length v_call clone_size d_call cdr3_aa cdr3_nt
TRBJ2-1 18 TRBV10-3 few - CAITGESNFIGSYNEQFF TGTGCCATCACCGGAGAGTCTAACTTTATAGGGTCCTACAATGAGCAGTTCTTC
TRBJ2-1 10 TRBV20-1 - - CSALRGKQFF TGCAGTGCCCTCAGGGGTAAGCAGTTCTTC
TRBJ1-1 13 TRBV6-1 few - CASSGGTDTEAFF TGTGCCAGCAGCGGAGGGACGGACACTGAAGCTTTCTTT
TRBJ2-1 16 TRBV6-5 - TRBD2 CASSSLREPSYNEQFF TGTGCCAGCAGTTCGTTGCGGGAGCCCTCCTACAATGAGCAGTTCTTC
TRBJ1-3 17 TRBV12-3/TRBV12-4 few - CASSPQGGRSSGNTIYF TGTGCCAGCAGTCCCCAAGGGGGGAGGAGCTCTGGAAACACCATATATTTT
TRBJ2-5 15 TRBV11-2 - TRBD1 CASSPRQGSQETQYF TGTGCCAGCAGCCCTCGACAGGGATCCCAAGAGACCCAGTACTTC
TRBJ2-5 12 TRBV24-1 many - CATSDYLGTQYF TGTGCCACCAGTGACTACTTGGGGACCCAGTACTTC
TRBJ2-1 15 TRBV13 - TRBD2 CASTSRGGSYNEQFF TGTGCCAGCACCTCCCGGGGGGGATCCTACAATGAGCAGTTCTTC
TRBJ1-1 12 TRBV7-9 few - CASRFGNTEAFF TGTGCCAGTCGGTTTGGGAACACTGAAGCTTTCTTT
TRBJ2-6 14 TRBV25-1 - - CADGRVVWANVLTF TGTGCTGATGGCAGGGTCGTCTGGGCCAACGTCCTGACTTTC
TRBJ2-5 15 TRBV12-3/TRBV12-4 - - CASSTPPGRRETQYF TGTGCCAGCAGCACCCCCCCGGGACGGCGCGAGACCCAGTACTTC
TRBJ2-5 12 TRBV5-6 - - CASSLEPETQYF TGTGCCAGCAGCTTGGAGCCGGAGACCCAGTACTTC
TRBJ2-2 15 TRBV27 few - CASSVSIGNTGELFF TGTGCCAGCAGTGTTAGTATAGGGAACACCGGGGAGCTGTTTTTT
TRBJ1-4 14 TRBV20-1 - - CSASRWEKGEKLFF TGCAGTGCTAGTAGGTGGGAGAAGGGAGAAAAACTGTTTTTT
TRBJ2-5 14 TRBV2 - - CASRNGGVAETQYF TGTGCCAGCAGGAACGGCGGCGTAGCAGAGACCCAGTACTTC
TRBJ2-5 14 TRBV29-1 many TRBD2 CSVGLAHNQETQYF TGCAGCGTGGGACTAGCGCACAACCAAGAGACCCAGTACTTC
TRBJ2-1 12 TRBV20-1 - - CSASEGHREQFF TGCAGTGCTAGTGAAGGGCACCGGGAGCAGTTCTTC
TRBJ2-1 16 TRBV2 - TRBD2 CASSERTSGGRGEQFF TGTGCCAGCAGTGAAAGGACTAGCGGAGGAAGGGGTGAGCAGTTCTTC
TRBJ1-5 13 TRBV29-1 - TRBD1 CSVGGQGSQPQHF TGCAGCGTTGGAGGACAGGGCAGTCAGCCCCAGCATTTT
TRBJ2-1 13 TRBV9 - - CASSVSPGNEQFF TGTGCCAGCAGCGTAAGCCCTGGGAATGAGCAGTTCTTC
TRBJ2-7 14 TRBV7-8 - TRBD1 CASSHGTGYDEQYF TGTGCCAGCAGCCACGGGACAGGGTACGACGAGCAGTACTTC
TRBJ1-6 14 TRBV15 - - CATSRDQAGAPLHF TGTGCCACCAGCAGAGATCAGGCCGGGGCACCCCTCCACTTT
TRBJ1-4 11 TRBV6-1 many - CASSIREKLFF TGTGCCAGCAGTATCCGAGAAAAACTGTTTTTT
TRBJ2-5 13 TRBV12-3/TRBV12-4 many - CASSFSGVETQYF TGTGCCAGCAGTTTCTCAGGGGTAGAGACCCAGTACTTC
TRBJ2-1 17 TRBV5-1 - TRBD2 CASSLSVTSGGNNEQFF TGCGCCAGCAGCTTGAGTGTGACTAGCGGGGGTAACAATGAGCAGTTCTTC
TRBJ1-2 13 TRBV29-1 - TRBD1 CSVVRGPNYGYTF TGCAGCGTTGTCAGGGGGCCGAACTATGGCTACACCTTC
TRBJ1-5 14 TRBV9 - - CASSPDTGGQPQHF TGTGCCAGCAGCCCGGACACAGGAGGTCAGCCCCAGCATTTT
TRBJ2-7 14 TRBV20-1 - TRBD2 CSARGRGSAYEQYF TGCAGTGCTAGAGGACGCGGGAGCGCCTACGAGCAGTACTTC
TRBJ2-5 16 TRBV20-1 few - CSAPGLNEARQETQYF TGCAGTGCTCCGGGCCTGAACGAGGCCCGGCAAGAGACCCAGTACTTC
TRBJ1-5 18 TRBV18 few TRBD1 CASSPLAGGRGSNQPQHF TGTGCCAGCTCACCACTGGCAGGGGGAAGGGGCAGCAATCAGCCCCAGCATTTT
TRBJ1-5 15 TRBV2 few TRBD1 CASSVITGADQPQHF TGTGCCAGCAGTGTTATTACAGGGGCGGATCAGCCCCAGCATTTT
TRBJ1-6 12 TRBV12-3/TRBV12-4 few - CASSFVPSPHRF TGTGCCAGCAGTTTCGTACCCAGCCCGCACCGCTTT
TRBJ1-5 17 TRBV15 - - CATSRETGHRYNQPQHF TGTGCCACCAGCAGAGAGACGGGACACCGATATAATCAGCCCCAGCATTTT
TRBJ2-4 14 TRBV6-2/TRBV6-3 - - CARSYVSPENIQYF TGTGCCAGAAGTTACGTCTCCCCAGAAAACATTCAGTACTTC
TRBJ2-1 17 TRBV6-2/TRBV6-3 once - CASSYPSTGSAGNEQFF TGTGCCAGCAGTTACCCGTCGACGGGGAGCGCGGGCAATGAGCAGTTCTTC
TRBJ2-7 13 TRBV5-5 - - CASSSSAGYEQYF TGTGCCAGCAGCTCCTCAGCAGGCTACGAGCAGTACTTC
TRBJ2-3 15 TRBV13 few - CASSLGLGEADTQYF TGTGCCAGCAGCTTAGGCCTAGGGGAAGCTGATACGCAGTATTTT
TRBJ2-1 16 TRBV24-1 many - CATSDGQGGPYNEQFF TGTGCCACCAGTGACGGACAAGGGGGGCCCTACAATGAGCAGTTCTTC
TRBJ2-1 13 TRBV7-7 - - CASSRAGDNEQFF TGTGCCAGCAGTAGGGCAGGGGACAATGAGCAGTTCTTC
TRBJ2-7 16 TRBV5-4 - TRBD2 CASSEGTSGYSYEQYF TGTGCCAGCAGCGAAGGGACTAGCGGGTACTCCTACGAGCAGTACTTC
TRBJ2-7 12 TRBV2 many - CASTGKSYEQYF TGTGCCAGCACCGGGAAAAGCTACGAGCAGTACTTC
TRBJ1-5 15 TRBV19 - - CASSKTQPGPQPQHF TGTGCCAGTAGTAAGACTCAGCCAGGGCCACAGCCCCAGCATTTT
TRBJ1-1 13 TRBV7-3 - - CASSLDRSAEAFF TGTGCCAGCAGCTTAGACAGGTCTGCTGAAGCTTTCTTT
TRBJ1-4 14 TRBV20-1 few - CSARGRVTNEKLFF TGCAGTGCTAGAGGCCGGGTAACTAATGAAAAACTGTTTTTT
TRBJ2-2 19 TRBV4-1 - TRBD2 CASSQVLAGLAGEGGELFF TGCGCCAGCAGCCAAGTGCTGGCTGGACTAGCGGGAGAGGGCGGGGAGCTGTTTTTT
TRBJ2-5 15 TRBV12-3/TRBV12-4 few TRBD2 CASSSSTSGQETQYF TGTGCCAGCAGTTCGTCGACTAGCGGCCAAGAGACCCAGTACTTC
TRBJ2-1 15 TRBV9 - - CASSVGIGPYNEQFF TGTGCCAGCAGCGTAGGTATCGGCCCCTACAATGAGCAGTTCTTC
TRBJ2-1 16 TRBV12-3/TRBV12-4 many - CASSSWGGSGYNEQFF TGTGCCAGCAGTTCATGGGGGGGCTCCGGGTACAATGAGCAGTTCTTC
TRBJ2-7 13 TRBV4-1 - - CASSQEQGYEQYF TGCGCCAGCAGCCAAGAACAGGGATACGAGCAGTACTTC
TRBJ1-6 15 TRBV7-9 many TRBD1 CASSLGQGKGSPLHF TGTGCCAGCAGCCTGGGACAGGGCAAAGGATCACCCCTCCACTTT
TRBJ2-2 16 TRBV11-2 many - CASSPPRGSNTGELFF TGTGCCAGCAGCCCCCCCCGGGGGTCGAACACCGGGGAGCTGTTTTTT
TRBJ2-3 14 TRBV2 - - CASSEARMGTTQYF TGTGCCAGCAGTGAAGCGAGGATGGGGACCACGCAGTATTTT
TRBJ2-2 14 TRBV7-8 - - CASSLPWTPRELFF TGTGCCAGCAGCTTACCCTGGACGCCGCGGGAGCTGTTTTTT
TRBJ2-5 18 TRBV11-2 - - CASSLRPGRGQAGGTQYF TGTGCCAGCAGCTTACGTCCAGGCCGGGGACAGGCGGGGGGGACCCAGTACTTC
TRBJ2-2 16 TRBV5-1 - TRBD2 CASSLATSGGTGELFF TGCGCCAGCAGCTTGGCCACTAGCGGGGGGACCGGGGAGCTGTTTTTT
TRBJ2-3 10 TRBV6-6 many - CASSGDTQYF TGTGCCAGCAGCGGTGATACGCAGTATTTT
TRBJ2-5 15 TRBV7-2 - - CASSRELEGWETQYF TGTGCCAGCAGCCGTGAATTGGAGGGATGGGAGACCCAGTACTTC
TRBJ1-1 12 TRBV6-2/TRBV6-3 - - CASSYTAGEAFF TGTGCCAGCAGTTACACGGCAGGTGAAGCTTTCTTT
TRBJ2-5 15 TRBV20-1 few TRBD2 CSARGLAGEVGGQYF TGCAGTGCTAGAGGACTAGCGGGAGAGGTCGGGGGCCAGTACTTC
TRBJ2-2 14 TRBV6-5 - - CASSYRGATGELFF TGTGCCAGCAGTTATAGGGGGGCCACCGGGGAGCTGTTTTTT